This T cell receptor beta chain was obtained from a study of blood T cell repertoires in COVID-19. Study information: Sources were T cells, B-cell-depleted T cells, or PBMCs; the material itself was cDNA or gDNA.

The table came from immunoSEQ multiplex PCR; TCRdb's copy has only in-frame clones and leaves some out. The sample has over 85,000 clones, 80% to 90% seen once; the top ten hold approximately 5%. V dropped 4 bases and J dropped 1; count of bases not matched to a gene: 7. Germline CDR1 is LNHDA and CDR2 is SQIVND (reference sequence). There are 18 residues in the CDR3. This TCR was sampled from a woman aged 80 or older with acute or convalescent COVID-19. The V and J genes are TRBV19 and TRBJ2-2; 12 bases align to TRBD2. The source material was peripheral blood. In nucleotides, the CDR3 is TGTGCCAGTAGTAGCCGCCGGACTAGCGGGGAGAACACCGGGGAGCTGTTTTTT. It specifies CASSSRRTSGENTGELFF.